The rows below give T cell receptor beta chains drawn from one sample of a study of shared clonotypes between healthy human individuals. Some clones are missing from TCRdb's copy, which holds only in-frame ones; the method was immunoSEQ multiplex PCR. Of millions of clones in the sample, about 95% were seen once. The specimen sequenced was naive CD8+ T cells sorted from blood. Receptor source: a man aged 18-30 years in good health. CDR3s include the opening cysteine and the closing phenylalanine or tryptophan. Fields, in order: V gene, clone size, D gene, J gene, CDR3 protein. A D gene is named only where the DNA matches it firmly. Size is stated for part of the rows, as once, few or many counts, or as a class when the clone is expanded.

TRBV6-6	-	-	TRBJ2-7	CASSLTTTRPYEQYF
TRBV28	-	TRBD1	TRBJ2-7	CASSRPGDSYEQYF
TRBV9	-	-	TRBJ2-1	CASSVAGNEQFF
TRBV7-7	-	TRBD1	TRBJ2-5	CASSLLDRSKETQYF
TRBV9	-	-	TRBJ2-3	CASSPDMGRGIDTQYF
TRBV7-8	-	-	TRBJ1-2	CASSLEGSLNYGYTF
TRBV6-5	-	TRBD2	TRBJ2-2	CASSSGGNTGELFF
TRBV5-8	-	TRBD1	TRBJ2-2	CASSPRQGPNTGELFF
TRBV5-1	-	TRBD2	TRBJ2-1	CASSSGSGLAGQHNEQFF
TRBV19	-	TRBD2	TRBJ2-3	CASSTAGGRADTQYF
TRBV29-1	-	-	TRBJ2-1	CSVRLADNEQFF
TRBV4-2	-	-	TRBJ2-1	CASSPLPGDYNEQFF
TRBV19	-	-	TRBJ1-5	CASSTQGVGSNQPQHF
TRBV11-2	once	TRBD1	TRBJ2-3	CASSFLTGEADTQYF
TRBV5-6	once	-	TRBJ2-7	CASSLGRAYEQYF
TRBV5-6	once	-	TRBJ2-7	CASSLVGQYYEQYF
TRBV7-9	-	-	TRBJ1-3	CASSPRATGPSGNTIYF
TRBV25-1	once	-	TRBJ2-5	CASSEQGTGQETQYF
TRBV6-5	-	-	TRBJ1-1	CASSYSVGGVTEAFF
TRBV4-3	once	TRBD2	TRBJ2-7	CASSQDPLAGTYEQYF
TRBV27	once	-	TRBJ2-2	CASIHIEGLNTGELFF
TRBV11-2	-	-	TRBJ2-7	CASSLGAGYEQYF
TRBV5-4	once	-	TRBJ2-5	CASSFVGGQETQYF
TRBV6-1	-	-	TRBJ2-1	CASSEGSSYNEQFF
TRBV4-2	-	TRBD1	TRBJ1-2	CASSQDGTGLGMGYGYTF
TRBV7-6	-	TRBD1	TRBJ2-5	CASSPGSGQGEETQYF
TRBV7-6	-	TRBD1	TRBJ2-7	CASSQTGAGEQYF
TRBV27	-	-	TRBJ1-2	CASSGQGSGGYTF
TRBV11-2	-	TRBD1	TRBJ2-2	CASSLEGQGSRAGELFF
TRBV27	-	-	TRBJ2-7	CASSFHPLPSYEQYF
TRBV9	once	-	TRBJ2-2	CASSVVPVYDTGELFF
TRBV28	-	-	TRBJ2-7	CASSPPDKAYEQYF
TRBV4-3	-	-	TRBJ2-1	CASSQDQGSWNEQFF
TRBV7-8	-	TRBD1	TRBJ2-1	CASSLARQGAPVDEQFF
TRBV27	-	TRBD2	TRBJ2-5	CASRAGGPWETQYF
TRBV28	-	-	TRBJ2-7	CASSLPFRQEQYF
TRBV5-6	-	TRBD2	TRBJ2-3	CASSFWTSGTDTQYF
TRBV7-9	-	TRBD1	TRBJ2-5	CASSGKTGSQQETQYF
TRBV4-1	-	TRBD2	TRBJ2-1	CASSPGTSGGIGQFF
TRBV29-1	-	-	TRBJ2-7	CSVFQGGEQYF
TRBV27	-	-	TRBJ2-1	CASSVSLGEQFF
TRBV14	-	TRBD1	TRBJ2-7	CASSQDYGQGADEQYF
TRBV6-5	few	-	TRBJ1-1	CASSSPGTPYTEAFF
TRBV5-4	-	-	TRBJ1-1	CASSLSRLGTEAFF
TRBV7-9	-	-	TRBJ2-5	CASSLAADRRETQYF
TRBV5-4	-	-	TRBJ1-1	CASSFQGGTEAFF
TRBV23-1	once	-	TRBJ1-2	CASSHQGSYGYTF
TRBV20-1	-	-	TRBJ2-5	CSLNRETQYF
TRBV11-2	-	-	TRBJ2-7	CASSSPVGGTLGQYF